These T cell receptor beta chains were read from a single sample in a study of blood T cells in healthy people across ages. TCRdb fed the 5' RACE reads into MiXCR, producing one record per CDR3 protein. The sample holds about 690,000 distinct CDR3 sequences, roughly 41% seen once. Sequencing was done on a sample of blood. The receptors here all came from a man aged 80 or over in good health. Both conserved end residues are part of each CDR3. The order of the fields is V gene, J gene, clone size, D gene, CDR3 protein, CDR3 DNA. The D gene is left open where the match is weak. Size is stated for part of the rows, as once, few or many counts, or as a class when the clone is expanded.

>TRBV6-5|TRBJ1-4|-|TRBD1
CASSDRGINEKLFF
TGTGCCAGCAGCGACAGGGGCATAAATGAAAAACTGTTTTTT
>TRBV29-1|TRBJ1-3|many|-
CSVMTTSGNTIYF
TGCAGCGTTATGACGACCTCTGGAAACACCATATATTTT
>TRBV3-1|TRBJ2-3|-|TRBD2
CASSLNTVIAGRSTDTQYF
TGTGCCAGCAGCCTAAACACCGTCATAGCGGGAAGGAGCACAGATACGCAGTATTTT
>TRBV28|TRBJ2-7|-|TRBD1
CASRKTGGMYEQYF
TGTGCCAGCAGAAAGACAGGGGGCATGTACGAGCAGTACTTC
>TRBV28|TRBJ2-5|once|-
CASSVPGLLTKQYF
TGTGCCAGCAGTGTGCCGGGACTTCTTACGAAGCAGTACTTC
>TRBV9|TRBJ2-3|-|-
CASNVGGLALADTQYF
TGTGCCAGCAACGTAGGGGGGCTAGCCCTCGCAGATACGCAGTATTTT
>TRBV28|TRBJ2-7|few|TRBD2
CASSFAGGTYEQYF
TGTGCCAGCAGTTTCGCGGGGGGAACCTACGAGCAGTACTTC
>TRBV25-1|TRBJ2-1|few|TRBD1
CASNPQDRADYEQFF
TGTGCCAGCAACCCTCAGGACAGGGCGGATTATGAGCAGTTCTTC
>TRBV7-9|TRBJ1-5|-|-
CASSLSGTSQPQHF
TGTGCCAGCAGCTTATCCGGGACCAGTCAGCCCCAGCATTTT
>TRBV7-3|TRBJ2-1|-|-
CASSLSGDNFNEQFF
TGTGCCAGCAGCCTAAGCGGAGACAACTTCAATGAGCAGTTCTTC
>TRBV10-3|TRBJ2-1|-|TRBD2
CAVSGSSYNEQFF
TGTGCCGTTAGCGGGAGCTCCTACAATGAGCAGTTCTTC
>TRBV2|TRBJ2-7|-|-
CATQDTGSSYEQYF
TGTGCCACCCAAGACACGGGGAGCTCCTACGAGCAGTACTTC
>TRBV7-9|TRBJ2-3|few|-
CASSPSGTGRTDTQYF
TGTGCCAGCAGCCCCTCAGGTACAGGGCGCACAGATACGCAGTATTTT